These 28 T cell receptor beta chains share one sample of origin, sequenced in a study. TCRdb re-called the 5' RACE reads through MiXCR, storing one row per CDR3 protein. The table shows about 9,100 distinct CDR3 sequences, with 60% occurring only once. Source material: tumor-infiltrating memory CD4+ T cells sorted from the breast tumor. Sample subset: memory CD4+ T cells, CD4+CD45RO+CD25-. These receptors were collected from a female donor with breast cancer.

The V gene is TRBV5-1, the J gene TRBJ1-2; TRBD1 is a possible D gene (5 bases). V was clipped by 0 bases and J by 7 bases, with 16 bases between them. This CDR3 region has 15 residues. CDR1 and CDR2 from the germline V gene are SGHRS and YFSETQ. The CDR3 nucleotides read TGCGCCAGCAGCTTGGGAGGTGAAGGGGCGGGTGGCTACACCTTC. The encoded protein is CASSLGGEGAGGYTF.

In DNA, the CDR3 is TGTGCCAGCAGCCGAGGTGGGACTAGCGGGAGGAGATACGAGCAGTACTTC. The encoded protein is CASSRGGTSGRRYEQYF. The chain links TRBV7-8 to TRBJ2-7; the match to TRBD2 covers 15 bases. CDR3 size: 17 residues. Germline CDR1 reads SGHVS; CDR2 reads FQNEAQ. The junction had 9 bases not matched to a gene; V was cut back by 5 bases and J by 4 bases.

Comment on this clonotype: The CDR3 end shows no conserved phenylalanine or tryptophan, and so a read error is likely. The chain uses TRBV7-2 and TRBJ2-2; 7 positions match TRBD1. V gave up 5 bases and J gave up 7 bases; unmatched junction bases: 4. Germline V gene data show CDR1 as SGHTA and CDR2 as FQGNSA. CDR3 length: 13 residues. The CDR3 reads CASSGQAGGELFL. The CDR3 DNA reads TGTGCCAGCAGCGGACAGGCTGGCGGGGAGCTGTTTCTT.

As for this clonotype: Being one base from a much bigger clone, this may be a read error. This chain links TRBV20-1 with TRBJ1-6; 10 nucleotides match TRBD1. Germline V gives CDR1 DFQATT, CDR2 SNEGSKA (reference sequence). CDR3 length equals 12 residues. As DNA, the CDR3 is TGCAGTTTGACAGGGGGCGTACTACCCCCCCACTTT. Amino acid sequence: CSLTGGVLPPHF.

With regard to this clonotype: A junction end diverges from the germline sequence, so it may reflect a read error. The CDR3 DNA reads TGTGCCGGCAGTGAAGCTGGTTGGATAGCACAGGAGAATTCACCCCTCCACTTT. It yields the protein CAGSEAGWIAQENSPLHF. The chain links TRBV6-1 to TRBJ1-6, with D possibly being TRBD1 (5 bases). CDR1 is MNHNS and CDR2 is SASEGT in the germline V gene. There are 18 residues in the CDR3.

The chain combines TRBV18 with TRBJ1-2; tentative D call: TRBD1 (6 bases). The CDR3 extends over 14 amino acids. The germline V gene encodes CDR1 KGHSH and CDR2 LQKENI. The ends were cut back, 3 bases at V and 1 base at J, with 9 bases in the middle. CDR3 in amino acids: CASSPQGNNYGYTF. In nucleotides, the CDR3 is TGTGCCAGCTCACCTCAGGGGAATAACTATGGCTACACCTTC.

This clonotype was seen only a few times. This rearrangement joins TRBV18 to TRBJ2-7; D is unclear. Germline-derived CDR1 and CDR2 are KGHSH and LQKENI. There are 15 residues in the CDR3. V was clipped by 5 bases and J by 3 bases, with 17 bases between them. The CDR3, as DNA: TGTGCCAGCTCAGCCTCAGGCAGATCGGGCTACGAGCAGTACTTC. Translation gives CASSASGRSGYEQYF.

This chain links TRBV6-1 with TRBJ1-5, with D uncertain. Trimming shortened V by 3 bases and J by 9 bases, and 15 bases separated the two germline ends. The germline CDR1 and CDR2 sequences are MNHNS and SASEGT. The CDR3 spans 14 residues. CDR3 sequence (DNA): TGTGCCAGCAGTGAGAGTGGAGGCCCTTCGCCCCAGCATTTT. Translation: CASSESGGPSPQHF.

Here the CDR3 reads CSVLISSPGQGSTGELFF. CDR3 DNA sequence: TGCAGCGTTCTTATCTCCTCTCCGGGACAGGGTAGCACCGGGGAGCTGTTTTTT. The rearrangement links TRBV29-1 to TRBJ2-2, with 9 bases fitting TRBD1. CDR1 and CDR2 (germline): SQVTM, ANQGSEA. V was clipped by 5 bases and J by 4 bases; unmatched bases: 17. This CDR3 comprises 18 residues.

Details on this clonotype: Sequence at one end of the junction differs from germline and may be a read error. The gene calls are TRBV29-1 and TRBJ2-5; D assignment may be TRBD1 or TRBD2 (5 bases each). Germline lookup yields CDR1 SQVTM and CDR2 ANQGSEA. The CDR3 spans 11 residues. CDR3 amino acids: CSVRGQGTQYF. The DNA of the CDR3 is TGCAGCGTGAGGGGCCAAGGGACCCAGTACTTC.

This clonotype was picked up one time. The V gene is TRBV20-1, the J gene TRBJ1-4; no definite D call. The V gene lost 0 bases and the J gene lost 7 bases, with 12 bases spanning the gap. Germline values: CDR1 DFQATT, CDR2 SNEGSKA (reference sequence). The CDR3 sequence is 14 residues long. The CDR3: CSARDRGVGEKLFF. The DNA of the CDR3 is TGCAGTGCTAGAGATCGGGGAGTAGGTGAAAAACTGTTTTTT.

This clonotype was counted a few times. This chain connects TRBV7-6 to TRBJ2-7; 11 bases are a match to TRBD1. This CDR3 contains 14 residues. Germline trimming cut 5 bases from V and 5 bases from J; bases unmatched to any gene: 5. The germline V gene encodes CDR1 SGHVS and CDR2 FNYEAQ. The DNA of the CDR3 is TGTGCCAGCAGCCTCCGGGACAGGGGGGACGAGCAGTACTTC. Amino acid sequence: CASSLRDRGDEQYF. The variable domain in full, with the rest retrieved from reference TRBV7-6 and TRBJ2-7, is GAGVSQSPRYKVTKRGQDVALRCDPISGHVSLYWYRQALGQGPEFLTYFNYEAQQDKSGLPNDRFSAERPEGSISTLTIQRTEQRDSAMYRCASSLRDRGDEQYFGPGTRLTVT.

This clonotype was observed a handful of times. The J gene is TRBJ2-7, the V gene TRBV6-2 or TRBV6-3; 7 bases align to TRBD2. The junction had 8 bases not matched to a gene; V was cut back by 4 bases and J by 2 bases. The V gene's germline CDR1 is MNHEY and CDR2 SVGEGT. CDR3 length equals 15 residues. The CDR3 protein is CASSSQGLPAYEQYF. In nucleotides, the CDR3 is TGTGCCAGCAGTTCTCAGGGACTACCCGCCTACGAGCAGTACTTC.

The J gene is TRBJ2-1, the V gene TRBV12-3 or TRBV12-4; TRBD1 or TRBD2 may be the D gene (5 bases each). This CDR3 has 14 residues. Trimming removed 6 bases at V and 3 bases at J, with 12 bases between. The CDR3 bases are TGTGCCAGCAGCCTGGGACGTCACTACAATGAGCAGTTCTTC. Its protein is CASSLGRHYNEQFF.

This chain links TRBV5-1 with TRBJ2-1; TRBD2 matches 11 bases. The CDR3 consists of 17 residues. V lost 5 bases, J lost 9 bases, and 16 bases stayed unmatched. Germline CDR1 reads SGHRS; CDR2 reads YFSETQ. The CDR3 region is CASRSTSGRYLGGEQFF. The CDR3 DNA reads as TGCGCCAGCAGGTCTACTAGCGGGAGATATCTAGGTGGTGAGCAGTTCTTC.

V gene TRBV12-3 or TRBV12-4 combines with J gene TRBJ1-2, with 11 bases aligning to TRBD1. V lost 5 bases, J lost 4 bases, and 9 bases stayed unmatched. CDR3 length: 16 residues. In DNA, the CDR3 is TGTGCCAGCAGTACCCGTTGGACAGGGGGCGGCTATGGCTACACCTTC. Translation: CASSTRWTGGGYGYTF.

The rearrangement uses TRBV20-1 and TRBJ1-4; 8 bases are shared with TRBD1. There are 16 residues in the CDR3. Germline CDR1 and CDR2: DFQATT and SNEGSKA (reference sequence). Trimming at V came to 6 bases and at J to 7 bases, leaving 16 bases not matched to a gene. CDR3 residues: CSARAVFGTGFEKLFF. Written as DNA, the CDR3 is TGCAGTGCCCGTGCGGTCTTCGGGACAGGTTTTGAAAAACTGTTTTTT.

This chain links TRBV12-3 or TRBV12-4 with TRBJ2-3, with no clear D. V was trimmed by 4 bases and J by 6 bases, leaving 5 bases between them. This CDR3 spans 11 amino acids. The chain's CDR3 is CASSSRDTQYF. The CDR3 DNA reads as TGTGCCAGCAGTTCCAGGGATACGCAGTATTTT.

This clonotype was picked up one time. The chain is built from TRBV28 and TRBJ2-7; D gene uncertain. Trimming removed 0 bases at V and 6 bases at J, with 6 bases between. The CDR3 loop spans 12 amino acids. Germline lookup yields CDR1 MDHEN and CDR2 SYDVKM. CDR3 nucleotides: TGTGCCAGCAGTTTATGGGGTTCCGAGCAGTACTTC. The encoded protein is CASSLWGSEQYF.

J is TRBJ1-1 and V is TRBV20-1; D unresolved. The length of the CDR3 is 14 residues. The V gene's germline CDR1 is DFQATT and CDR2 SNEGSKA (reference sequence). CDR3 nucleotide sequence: TGCAGGGCCCCGCGAGGGTCTGTGAACACTGAAGCTTTCTTT. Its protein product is CRAPRGSVNTEAFF.

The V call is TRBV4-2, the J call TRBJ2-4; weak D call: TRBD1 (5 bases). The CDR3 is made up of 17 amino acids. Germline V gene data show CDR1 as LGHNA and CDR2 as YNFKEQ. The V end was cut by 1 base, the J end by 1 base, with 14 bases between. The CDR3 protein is CASSQVGGADAKNIQYF. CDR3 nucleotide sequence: TGTGCCAGCAGCCAAGTCGGTGGGGCGGATGCCAAAAACATTCAGTACTTC.

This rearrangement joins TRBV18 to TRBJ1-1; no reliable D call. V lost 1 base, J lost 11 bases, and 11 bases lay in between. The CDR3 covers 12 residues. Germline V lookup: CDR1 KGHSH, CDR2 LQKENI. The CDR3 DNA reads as TGTGCCAGCTCACCACTCACCGAGTTTGCTTTCTTT. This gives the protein CASSPLTEFAFF.

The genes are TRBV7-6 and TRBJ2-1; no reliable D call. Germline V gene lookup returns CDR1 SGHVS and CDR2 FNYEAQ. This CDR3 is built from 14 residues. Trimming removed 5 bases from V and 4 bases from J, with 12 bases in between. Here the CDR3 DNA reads TGTGCCAGCAGCGCCCTCGGCGGATACAATGAGCAGTTCTTC. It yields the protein CASSALGGYNEQFF. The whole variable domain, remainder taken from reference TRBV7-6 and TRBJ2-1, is GAGVSQSPRYKVTKRGQDVALRCDPISGHVSLYWYRQALGQGPEFLTYFNYEAQQDKSGLPNDRFSAERPEGSISTLTIQRTEQRDSAMYRCASSALGGYNEQFFGPGTRLTVL.

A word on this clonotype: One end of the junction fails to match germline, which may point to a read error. The DNA of the CDR3 is TGTGCCACCAGCAGAAAAGGCGATGAGCAGCTCTTC. It encodes CATSRKGDEQLF. The chain uses TRBV15 and TRBJ2-1, with D uncertain. Germline V lookup: CDR1 LNHNV, CDR2 YYDKDF (reference sequence). This CDR3 has 12 residues.

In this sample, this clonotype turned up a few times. The CDR3: CATGDTGGPYSYEQYF. The CDR3 region has the DNA TGTGCCACGGGAGATACTGGGGGGCCCTACTCCTACGAGCAGTACTTC. The J gene is TRBJ2-7, the V gene TRBV12-3 or TRBV12-4; D might be TRBD1 or TRBD2, each matching 6 bases. The CDR3 extends over 16 amino acids. V was clipped by 10 bases and J by 0 bases, with 22 bases between them.

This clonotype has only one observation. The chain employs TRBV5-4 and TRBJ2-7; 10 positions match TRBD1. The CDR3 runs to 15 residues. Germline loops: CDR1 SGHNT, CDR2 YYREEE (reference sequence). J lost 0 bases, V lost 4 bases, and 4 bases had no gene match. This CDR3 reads CASSPRQGASYEQYF. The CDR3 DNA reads TGTGCCAGCAGCCCACGACAGGGGGCCTCCTACGAGCAGTACTTC.

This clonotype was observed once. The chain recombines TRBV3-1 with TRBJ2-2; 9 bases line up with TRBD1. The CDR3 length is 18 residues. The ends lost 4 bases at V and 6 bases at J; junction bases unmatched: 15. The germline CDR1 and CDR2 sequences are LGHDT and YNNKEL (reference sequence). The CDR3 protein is CASSLGTGYGSRPGELFF. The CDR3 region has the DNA TGTGCCAGCAGCCTCGGGACAGGGTACGGGTCCCGTCCCGGGGAGCTGTTTTTT.

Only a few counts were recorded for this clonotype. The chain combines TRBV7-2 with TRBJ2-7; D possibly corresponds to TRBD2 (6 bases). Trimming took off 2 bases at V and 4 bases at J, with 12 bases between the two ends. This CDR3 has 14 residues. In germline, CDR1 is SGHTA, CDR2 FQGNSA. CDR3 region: CASSLLGGGYEQYF. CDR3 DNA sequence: TGTGCCAGCAGCTTATTAGGAGGAGGGTACGAGCAGTACTTC. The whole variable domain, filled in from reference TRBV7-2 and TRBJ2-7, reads GAGVSQSPSNKVTEKGKDVELRCDPISGHTALYWYRQSLGQGLEFLIYFQGNSAPDKSGLPSDRFSAERTGGSVSTLTIQRTQQEDSAVYLCASSLLGGGYEQYFGPGTRLTVT.